Listed here is a single T cell receptor beta chain. The entry originates in a study of T cell responses to AZD1222 COVID-19 vaccine. Some clones are missing from TCRdb's copy, which holds only in-frame ones; the method was immunoSEQ multiplex PCR. The sample holds approximately 150,000 clones, roughly nine tenths seen once. The CDR3 sequence is 15 residues long. CDR1 and CDR2 from the germline V gene are SGHNT and YYREEE (reference sequence). V lost 0 bases, J lost 7 bases, and 14 bases lay in between. Specimen: peripheral blood, collected on day 0 of AZD1222 vaccination. The V and J genes are TRBV5-4 and TRBJ2-1; maybe TRBD1 (5 bases). This receptor was taken from an adult in good health. The CDR3 is CASSLEGNMGNEQFF. The CDR3 region has the DNA TGTGCCAGCAGCTTGGAGGGGAACATGGGAAATGAGCAGTTCTTC.